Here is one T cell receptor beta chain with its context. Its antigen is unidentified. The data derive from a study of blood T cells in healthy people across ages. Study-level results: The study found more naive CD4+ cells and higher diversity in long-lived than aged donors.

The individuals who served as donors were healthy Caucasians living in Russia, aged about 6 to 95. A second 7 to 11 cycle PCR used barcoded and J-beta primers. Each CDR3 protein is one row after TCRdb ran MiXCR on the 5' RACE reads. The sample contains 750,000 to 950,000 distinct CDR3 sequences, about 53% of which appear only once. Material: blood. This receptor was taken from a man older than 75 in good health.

CDR3: CASSNRGPAGETQYF. CDR3 sequence (DNA): TGTGCCAGCAGTAACAGGGGGCCCGCGGGAGAGACCCAGTACTTC. The rearrangement links TRBV27 to TRBJ2-5, with 9 nucleotides matching TRBD1. Trimming took 5 bases from V and 4 from J; bases not matched to a gene: 8. The germline V gene encodes CDR1 MNHEY and CDR2 SMNVEV (reference sequence). CDR3 size: 15 residues.